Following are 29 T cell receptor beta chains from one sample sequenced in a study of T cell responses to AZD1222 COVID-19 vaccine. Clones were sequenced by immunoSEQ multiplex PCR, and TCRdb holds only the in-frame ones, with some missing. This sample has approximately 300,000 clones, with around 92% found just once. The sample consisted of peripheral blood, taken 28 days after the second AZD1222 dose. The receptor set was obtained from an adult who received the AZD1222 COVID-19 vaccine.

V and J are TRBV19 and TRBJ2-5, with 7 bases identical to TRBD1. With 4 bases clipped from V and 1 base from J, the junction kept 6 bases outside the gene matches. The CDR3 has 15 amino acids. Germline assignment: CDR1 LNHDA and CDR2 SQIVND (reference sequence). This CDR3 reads CASSRGQMLQETQYF. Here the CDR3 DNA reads TGTGCCAGTAGTAGGGGACAGATGCTCCAAGAGACCCAGTACTTC.

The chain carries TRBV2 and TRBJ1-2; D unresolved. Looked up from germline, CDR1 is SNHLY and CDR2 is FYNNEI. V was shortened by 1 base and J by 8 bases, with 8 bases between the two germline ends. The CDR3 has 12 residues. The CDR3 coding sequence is TGTGCCAGCAGTGAAGATACGGGCGGCTACACCTTC. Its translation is CASSEDTGGYTF.

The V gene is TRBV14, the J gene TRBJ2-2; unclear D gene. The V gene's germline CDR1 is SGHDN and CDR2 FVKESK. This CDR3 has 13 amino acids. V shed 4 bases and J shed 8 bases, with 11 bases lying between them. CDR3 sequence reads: CASSLGAWGELFF. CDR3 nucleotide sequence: TGTGCCAGCAGCCTCGGAGCTTGGGGGGAGCTGTTTTTT. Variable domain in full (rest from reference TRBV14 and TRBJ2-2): EAGVTQFPSHSVIEKGQTVTLRCDPISGHDNLYWYRRVMGKEIKFLLHFVKESKQDESGMPNNRFLAERTGGTYSTLKVQPAELEDSGVYFCASSLGAWGELFFGEGSRLTVL.

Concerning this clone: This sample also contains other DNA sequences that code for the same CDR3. CDR3 amino acids: CASSQVEGDTEAFF. CDR3 coding DNA: TGTGCCAGCAGCCAAGTGGAGGGGGACACTGAAGCTTTCTTT. The chain uses TRBV3-1 (or the pseudogene TRBV3-2) and TRBJ1-1; D possibly corresponds to TRBD1 (6 bases). V was pared by 1 base and J by 3 bases, with 9 bases between. This CDR3 is built from 14 residues. CDR1 is LGHDT and CDR2 is YNNKEL in the germline V gene (reference sequence).

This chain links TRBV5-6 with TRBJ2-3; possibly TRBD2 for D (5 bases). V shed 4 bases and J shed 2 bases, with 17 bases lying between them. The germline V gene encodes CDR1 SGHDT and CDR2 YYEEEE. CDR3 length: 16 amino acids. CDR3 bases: TGTGCCAGCAGCCCCAGTTTTCGCGGGCTCACAGATACGCAGTATTTT. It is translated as CASSPSFRGLTDTQYF.

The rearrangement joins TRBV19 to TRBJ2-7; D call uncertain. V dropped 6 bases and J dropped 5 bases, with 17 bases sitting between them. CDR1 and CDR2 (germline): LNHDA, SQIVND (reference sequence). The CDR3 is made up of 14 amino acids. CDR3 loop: CASRVAMGEDEQYF. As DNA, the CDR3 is TGTGCCAGTAGAGTGGCTATGGGCGAGGACGAGCAGTACTTC. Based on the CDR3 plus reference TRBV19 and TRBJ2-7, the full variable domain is DGGITQSPKYLFRKEGQNVTLSCEQNLNHDAMYWYRQDPGQGLRLIYYSQIVNDFQKGDIAEGYSVSREKKESFPLTVTSAQKNPTAFYLCASRVAMGEDEQYFGPGTRLTVT.

CDR3 in amino acids: CASSPTGNREKLFF. CDR3 coding DNA: TGTGCCAGCAGCCCGACAGGGAATCGTGAAAAACTGTTTTTT. This chain connects TRBV7-8 to TRBJ1-4, with 7 bases aligning to TRBD1. Per germline, CDR1 SGHVS and CDR2 FQNEAQ. The CDR3 length is 14 residues. V shed 5 bases and J 7 bases; nucleotides not matched to a gene: 7.

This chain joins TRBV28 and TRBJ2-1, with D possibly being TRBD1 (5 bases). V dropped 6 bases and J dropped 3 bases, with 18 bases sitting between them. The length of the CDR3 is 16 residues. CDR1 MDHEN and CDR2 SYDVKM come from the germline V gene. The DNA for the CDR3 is TGTGCCAGCAGAAGGGTGGGGCCTCTTATCTACAATGAGCAGTTCTTC. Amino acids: CASRRVGPLIYNEQFF.

CDR3 region: CASSDGAAYGYTF. DNA of the CDR3: TGTGCCAGCAGTGACGGGGCAGCTTATGGCTACACCTTC. The chain joins TRBV6-1 to TRBJ1-2, with D perhaps TRBD1 (5 bases). Between the trimmed V and J ends, which lost 3 bases and 5 bases, there was a span of 10 bases. The germline V gene encodes CDR1 MNHNS and CDR2 SASEGT. The CDR3 has 13 amino acids.

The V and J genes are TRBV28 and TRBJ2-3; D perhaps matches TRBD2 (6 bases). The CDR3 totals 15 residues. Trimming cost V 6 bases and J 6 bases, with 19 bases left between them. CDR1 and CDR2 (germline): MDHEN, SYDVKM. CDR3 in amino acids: CASRWGVRAGDTQYF. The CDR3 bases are TGTGCCAGCAGGTGGGGGGTCCGGGCAGGTGATACGCAGTATTTT. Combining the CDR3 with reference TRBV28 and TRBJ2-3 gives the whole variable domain DVKVTQSSRYLVKRTGEKVFLECVQDMDHENMFWYRQDPGLGLRLIYFSYDVKMKEKGDIPEGYSVSREKKERFSLILESASTNQTSMYLCASRWGVRAGDTQYFGPGTRLTVL.

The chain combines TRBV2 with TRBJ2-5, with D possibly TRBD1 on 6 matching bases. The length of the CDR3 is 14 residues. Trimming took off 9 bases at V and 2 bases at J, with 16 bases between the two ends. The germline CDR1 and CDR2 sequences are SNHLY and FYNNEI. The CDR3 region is CASTDWDNQETQYF. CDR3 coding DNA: TGTGCCAGTACAGATTGGGACAATCAAGAGACCCAGTACTTC.

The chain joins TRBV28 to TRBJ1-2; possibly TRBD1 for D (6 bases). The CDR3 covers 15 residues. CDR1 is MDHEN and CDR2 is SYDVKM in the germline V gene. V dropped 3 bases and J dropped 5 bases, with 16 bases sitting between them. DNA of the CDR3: TGTGCCAGCAGTTTGGCCGGGGGCGCCGTATATGGCTACACCTTC. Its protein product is CASSLAGGAVYGYTF.

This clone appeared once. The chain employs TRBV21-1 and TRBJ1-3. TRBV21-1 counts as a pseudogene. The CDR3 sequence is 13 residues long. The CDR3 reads CASSRERGNTIYF. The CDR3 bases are TGTGCCAGCAGCAGGGAAAGGGGAAACACCATATATTTT.

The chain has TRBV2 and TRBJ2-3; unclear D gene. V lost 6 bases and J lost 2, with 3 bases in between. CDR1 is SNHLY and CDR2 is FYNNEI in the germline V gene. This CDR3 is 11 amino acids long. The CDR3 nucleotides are TGTGCCAGCAGGTACACAGATACGCAGTATTTT. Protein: CASRYTDTQYF.

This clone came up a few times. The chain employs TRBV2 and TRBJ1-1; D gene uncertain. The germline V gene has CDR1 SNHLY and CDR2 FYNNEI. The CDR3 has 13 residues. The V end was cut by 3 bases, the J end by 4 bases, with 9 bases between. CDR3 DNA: TGTGCCAGCAGTGACGGGGTTTTCACTGAAGCTTTCTTT. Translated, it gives CASSDGVFTEAFF.

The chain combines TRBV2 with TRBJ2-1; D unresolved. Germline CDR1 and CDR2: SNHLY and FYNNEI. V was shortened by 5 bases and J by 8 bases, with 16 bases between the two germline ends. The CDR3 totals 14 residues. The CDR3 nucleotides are TGTGCCAGCAGTTCCTCTAAGGGCAGCTATGAGCAGTTCTTC. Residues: CASSSSKGSYEQFF.

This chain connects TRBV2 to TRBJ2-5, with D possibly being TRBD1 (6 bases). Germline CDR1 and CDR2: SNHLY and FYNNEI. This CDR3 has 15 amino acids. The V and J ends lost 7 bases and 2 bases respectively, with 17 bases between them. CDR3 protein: CASKTTGKSQETQYF. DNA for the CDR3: TGTGCCAGCAAGACCACAGGGAAGAGTCAAGAGACCCAGTACTTC. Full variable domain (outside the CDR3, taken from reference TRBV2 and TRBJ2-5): EPEVTQTPSHQVTQMGQEVILRCVPISNHLYFYWYRQILGQKVEFLVSFYNNEISEKSEIFDDQFSVERPDGSNFTLKIRSTKLEDSAMYFCASKTTGKSQETQYFGPGTRLLVL.

The CDR3: CSVGETWDSPLHF. CDR3 bases: TGCAGCGTCGGAGAGACCTGGGATTCACCCCTCCACTTT. J is TRBJ1-6 and V is TRBV29-1; D uncertain. V shed 6 bases and J shed 8 bases, with 14 bases lying between them. This CDR3 is 13 amino acids long. CDR1 and CDR2 from the germline V gene are SQVTM and ANQGSEA.

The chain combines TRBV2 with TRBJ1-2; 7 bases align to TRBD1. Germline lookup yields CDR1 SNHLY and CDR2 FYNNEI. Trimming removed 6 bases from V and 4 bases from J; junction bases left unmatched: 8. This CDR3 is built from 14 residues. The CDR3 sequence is CASSGTGTAYGYTF. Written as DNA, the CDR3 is TGTGCCAGCAGCGGAACCGGGACAGCCTATGGCTACACCTTC.

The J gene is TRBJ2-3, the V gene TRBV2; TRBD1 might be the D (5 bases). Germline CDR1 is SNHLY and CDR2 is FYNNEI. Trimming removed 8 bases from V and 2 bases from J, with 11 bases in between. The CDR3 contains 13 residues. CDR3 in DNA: TGTGCCAGCTTAACAGGATACACAGATACGCAGTATTTT. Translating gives CASLTGYTDTQYF.

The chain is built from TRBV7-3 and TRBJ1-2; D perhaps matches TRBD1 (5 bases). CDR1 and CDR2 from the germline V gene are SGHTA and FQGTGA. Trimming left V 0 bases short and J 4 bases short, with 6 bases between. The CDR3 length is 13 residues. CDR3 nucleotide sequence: TGTGCCAGCAGCTTAACAGGGGCCTATGGCTACACCTTC. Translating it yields CASSLTGAYGYTF.

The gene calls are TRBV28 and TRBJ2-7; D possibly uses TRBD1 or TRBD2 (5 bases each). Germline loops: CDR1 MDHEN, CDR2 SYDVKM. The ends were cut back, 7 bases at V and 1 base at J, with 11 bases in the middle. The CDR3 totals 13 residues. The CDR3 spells CASIGGVSYEQYF. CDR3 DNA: TGTGCCAGCATTGGGGGAGTATCCTACGAGCAGTACTTC.

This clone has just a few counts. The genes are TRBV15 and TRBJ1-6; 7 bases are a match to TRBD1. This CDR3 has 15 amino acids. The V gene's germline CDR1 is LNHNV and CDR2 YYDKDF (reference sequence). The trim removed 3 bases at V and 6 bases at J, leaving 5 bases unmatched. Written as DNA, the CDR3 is TGTGCCACCAGCAGCCCGACAGGGAGTAATTCACCCCTCCACTTT. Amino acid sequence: CATSSPTGSNSPLHF.

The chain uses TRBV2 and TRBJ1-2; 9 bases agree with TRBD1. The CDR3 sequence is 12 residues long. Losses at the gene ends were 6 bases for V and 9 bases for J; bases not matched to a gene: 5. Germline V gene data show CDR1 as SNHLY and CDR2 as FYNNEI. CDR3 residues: CASRGTGYRYTF. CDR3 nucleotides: TGTGCCAGCAGGGGGACAGGGTATCGCTACACCTTC.

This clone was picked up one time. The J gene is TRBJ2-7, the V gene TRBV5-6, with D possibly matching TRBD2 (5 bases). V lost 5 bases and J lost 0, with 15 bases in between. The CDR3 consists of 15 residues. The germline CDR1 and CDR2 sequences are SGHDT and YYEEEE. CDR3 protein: CASSRGSHPSYEQYF. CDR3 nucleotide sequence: TGTGCCAGCAGTCGGGGAAGCCACCCCTCCTACGAGCAGTACTTC.

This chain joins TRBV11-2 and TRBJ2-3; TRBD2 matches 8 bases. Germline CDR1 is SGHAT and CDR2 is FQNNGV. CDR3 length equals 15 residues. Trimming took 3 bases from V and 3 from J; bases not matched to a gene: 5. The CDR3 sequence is CASSFFSGVTDTQYF. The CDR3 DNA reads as TGTGCCAGCAGCTTCTTTAGCGGGGTAACAGATACGCAGTATTTT.

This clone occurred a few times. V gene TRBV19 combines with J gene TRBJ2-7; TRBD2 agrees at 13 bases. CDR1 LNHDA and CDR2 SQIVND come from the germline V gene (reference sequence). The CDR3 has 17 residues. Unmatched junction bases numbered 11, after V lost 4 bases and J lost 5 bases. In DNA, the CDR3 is TGTGCCAGTAGTACCCCCATCGGACTAGCGGGAGACCACGAGCAGTACTTC. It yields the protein CASSTPIGLAGDHEQYF. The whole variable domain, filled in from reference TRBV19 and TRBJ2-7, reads DGGITQSPKYLFRKEGQNVTLSCEQNLNHDAMYWYRQDPGQGLRLIYYSQIVNDFQKGDIAEGYSVSREKKESFPLTVTSAQKNPTAFYLCASSTPIGLAGDHEQYFGPGTRLTVT.

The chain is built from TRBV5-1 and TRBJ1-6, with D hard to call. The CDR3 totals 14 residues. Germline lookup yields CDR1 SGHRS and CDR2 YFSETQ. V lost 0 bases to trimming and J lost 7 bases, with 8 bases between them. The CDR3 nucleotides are TGCGCCAGCAGCTTGGAGGGCGGGAATTCACCCCTCCACTTT. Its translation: CASSLEGGNSPLHF.

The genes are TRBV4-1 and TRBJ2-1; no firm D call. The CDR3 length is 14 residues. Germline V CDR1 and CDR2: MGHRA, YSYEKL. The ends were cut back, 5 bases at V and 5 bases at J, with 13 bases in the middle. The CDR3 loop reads CASSTPGLDNEQFF. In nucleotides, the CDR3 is TGCGCCAGCAGCACCCCCGGCTTGGACAATGAGCAGTTCTTC.